Following are 5 T cell receptor beta chains from one sample sequenced in a study of Ad26.COV2.S vaccination and SARS-CoV-2 variants. Treatment reported: around 19 received Ad26.COV2.S at low or high dose, single or two shots; about 5 received placebo; per-sample allocation not given. Repertoires come from day 63 after the first vaccine or placebo injection. The assay was immunoSEQ multiplex PCR, and TCRdb's table has in-frame clones only and misses some. The sample has roughly 240,000 clones, roughly 90% seen once. The sequencing used peripheral blood, collected in a trial of Ad26.COV2.S vaccine versus placebo. All receptors come from a person aged 18 to 65 who received the Ad26.COV2.S COVID-19 vaccine or a placebo.

V gene TRBV9 combines with J gene TRBJ2-3; TRBD2 matches at 7 bases. This CDR3 has 15 amino acids. Per the germline V gene, CDR1 is SGDLS and CDR2 is YYNGEE. V was clipped by 0 bases and J by 6 bases; unmatched bases: 7. CDR3 bases: TGTGCCAGCAGCGTAGGGTGGGAGGGCCGTGATACGCAGTATTTT. It yields the protein CASSVGWEGRDTQYF. Combining the CDR3 with reference TRBV9 and TRBJ2-3 gives the whole variable domain DSGVTQTPKHLITATGQRVTLRCSPRSGDLSVYWYQQSLDQGLQFLIQYYNGEERAKGNILERFSAQQFPDLHSELNLSSLELGDSALYFCASSVGWEGRDTQYFGPGTRLTVL.

The chain couples TRBV6-2 or TRBV6-3 to TRBJ1-5; D not resolved. Deletions cut 5 bases from V and 5 bases from J, with 10 bases between. Germline V gene lookup returns CDR1 MNHEY and CDR2 SVGEGT. The CDR3 loop spans 13 amino acids. CDR3 in amino acids: CASSKDTYQPQHF. CDR3 bases: TGTGCCAGCAGTAAAGACACTTATCAGCCCCAGCATTTT.

The gene calls are TRBV7-2 and TRBJ2-3; tentative D call: TRBD2 (6 bases). Germline V gene lookup returns CDR1 SGHTA and CDR2 FQGNSA. Trimming shortened V by 5 bases and J by 2 bases, and 14 bases separated the two germline ends. The CDR3 totals 15 residues. CDR3 nucleotides: TGTGCCAGCAGCCATCCAGCGGGCCCCACAGATACGCAGTATTTT. The encoded protein is CASSHPAGPTDTQYF.

This chain joins TRBV9 and TRBJ2-7; 10 bases match TRBD1. The CDR3 totals 15 residues. Germline-derived CDR1 and CDR2 are SGDLS and YYNGEE. The ends lost 0 bases at V and 6 bases at J; junction bases unmatched: 6. The CDR3 region has the DNA TGTGCCAGCAGCGTAGAGGGGACAGGGGCCTCCGAGCAGTACTTC. Translation: CASSVEGTGASEQYF. The full variable domain, rest sourced from reference TRBV9 and TRBJ2-7, is DSGVTQTPKHLITATGQRVTLRCSPRSGDLSVYWYQQSLDQGLQFLIQYYNGEERAKGNILERFSAQQFPDLHSELNLSSLELGDSALYFCASSVEGTGASEQYFGPGTRLTVT.

The rearrangement links TRBV29-1 to TRBJ2-2; 9 positions agree with TRBD1. Per the germline V gene, CDR1 is SQVTM and CDR2 is ANQGSEA. V trimming: 7 bases; J trimming: 5 bases; junction bases outside the gene matches: 5. This CDR3 spans 13 amino acids. The CDR3 region has the DNA TGCAGCGCTGACAGGGGGTCAACCGGGGAGCTGTTTTTT. It encodes CSADRGSTGELFF.